This T cell receptor beta chain is drawn from a study of T cell responses to AZD1222 COVID-19 vaccine. Study at large: Second-dose timings of about 4 or about 12 weeks were pooled. General observations from the study: The number of AZD1222 recipients seropositive at baseline was only 6 or 7. Regions 160-218 and 743-854 dominated among vaccine-associated CD4 TCRs spanning spike.

This clone was counted a few times. Its antigen is as yet unknown. V lost 0 bases and J lost 7, with 16 bases in between. The CDR3 spans 14 residues. CDR1 is SQVTM, CDR2 ANQGSEA, per germline. Assay: immunoSEQ multiplex PCR; the TCRdb copy retains only in-frame clones and omits some. Among roughly 130,000 clones listed, 80% to 90% were seen once. This TCR was recovered from an adult in good health. The source was peripheral blood, collected on day 0 of AZD1222 vaccination. The rearrangement joins TRBV29-1 to TRBJ2-7; D could derive from TRBD1 or TRBD2 (5 bases each). The CDR3 here is CSVEDRGPTMEQYF. CDR3 nucleotides: TGCAGCGTTGAAGATCGGGGACCCACTATGGAGCAGTACTTC.